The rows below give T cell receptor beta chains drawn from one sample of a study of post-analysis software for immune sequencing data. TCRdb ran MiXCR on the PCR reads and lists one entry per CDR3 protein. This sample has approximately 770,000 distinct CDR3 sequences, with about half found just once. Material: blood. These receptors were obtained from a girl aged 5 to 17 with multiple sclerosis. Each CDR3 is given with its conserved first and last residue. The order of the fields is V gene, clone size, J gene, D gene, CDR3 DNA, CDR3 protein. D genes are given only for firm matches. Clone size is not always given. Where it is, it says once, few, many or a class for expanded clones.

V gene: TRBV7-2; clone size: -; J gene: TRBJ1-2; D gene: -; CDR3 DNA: TGTGCCAGCAGCTTAGAGGGCCACAGGAGCGCTCGCTATGGCTACACCTTC; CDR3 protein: CASSLEGHRSARYGYTF
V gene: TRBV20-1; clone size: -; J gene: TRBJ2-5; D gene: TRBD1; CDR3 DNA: TGCAGTGCTAGACTGATGGGACAGGGCCAAGAGACCCAGTACTTC; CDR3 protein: CSARLMGQGQETQYF
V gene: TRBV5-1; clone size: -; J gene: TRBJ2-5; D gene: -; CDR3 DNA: TGCGCCAGCAGCCCCAATGTGGGACAAGAGACCCAGTACTTC; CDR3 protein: CASSPNVGQETQYF
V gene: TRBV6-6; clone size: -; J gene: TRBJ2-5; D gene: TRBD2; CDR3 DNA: TGTGCCAGCAAGACTAGCGGGCACAATGAGCAGTACTTC; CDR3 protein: CASKTSGHNEQYF
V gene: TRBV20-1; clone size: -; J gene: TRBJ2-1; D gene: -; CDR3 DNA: TGCAGTGCTACTGGCGGGCCAGGGGATGAGCAGTTCTTC; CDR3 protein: CSATGGPGDEQFF
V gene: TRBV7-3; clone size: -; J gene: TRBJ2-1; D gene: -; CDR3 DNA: TGTGCCAGCAGCTTAACGGGGGCAGACAATGAGCAGTTCTTC; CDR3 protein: CASSLTGADNEQFF
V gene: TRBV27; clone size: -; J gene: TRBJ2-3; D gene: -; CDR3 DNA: TGTGCCAGCAGTTTAAACCTACAGGGAGGCACAGATACGCAGTATTTT; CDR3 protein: CASSLNLQGGTDTQYF
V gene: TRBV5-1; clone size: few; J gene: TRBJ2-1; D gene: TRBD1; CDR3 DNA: TGCGCCAGCAGCTTGGCAGGGACAGGGGCGAGCTCCTACAATGAGCAGTTCTTC; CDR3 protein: CASSLAGTGASSYNEQFF
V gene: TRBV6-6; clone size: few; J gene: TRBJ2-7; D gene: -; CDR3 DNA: TGTGCCAGCAGCCTAAGGGGCTACCCCTACGAGCAGTACTTC; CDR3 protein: CASSLRGYPYEQYF
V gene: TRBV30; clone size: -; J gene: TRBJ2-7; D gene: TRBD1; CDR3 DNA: TGTGCCTGGAGGAGACAGGGGACCTTCTACGAGCAGTACTTC; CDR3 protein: CAWRRQGTFYEQYF